Reported below is one TCR beta chain. Its antigen is not identified. The data were obtained in a study of T cells in Graves' hyperthyroidism and ophthalmopathy. Findings and limits, study-wide: Progression to ophthalmopathy was predicted a median of approximately seven months early.

RNA transcripts gave rise to amplified TCR beta CDR3 regions. The primer set for the first-round RT-PCR of the TCR CDR3 was HTBI. TCRdb processed the multiplex PCR reads anew with MiXCR; each CDR3 protein has one entry. Of hundreds of thousands of distinct CDR3 sequences listed, around 38% were seen once; the top ten hold 8.9%. No progression to ophthalmopathy during 18 months of follow-up defined stable disease. Diagnoses rested on clinical symptoms, serum thyroxine and TRAb, thyroid ultrasound and orbital computed tomography. Trimming removed 3 bases from V and 5 bases from J, with 11 bases in between. Per the germline V gene, CDR1 is DFQATT and CDR2 is SNEGSKA (reference sequence). The CDR3 sequence is 13 residues long.

The rearrangement uses TRBV20-1 and TRBJ1-5, with D maybe TRBD1 (5 bases). The sequencing sample was made of blood. This sequence originates from a man aged 18 to 35 with Graves' hyperthyroidism. This CDR3 reads CSASLRDDQPQHF. CDR3 DNA sequence: TGCAGTGCTAGCCTCAGGGACGATCAGCCCCAGCATTTT.